This T cell receptor (beta chain) was captured by sequencing in a study of shared clonotypes between healthy human individuals. Findings and caveats of the study: Compared with memory subsets, naive subsets generally had larger estimated richness. It was only blood that was sampled, and tissue repertoires likely differ.

In the study's own analysis: ImmunoSEQ junction-only sequences lacked quality scores, so their filtering differed. Profiled with immunoSEQ multiplex PCR; TCRdb holds only in-frame clones, not every one. That table is the source of V, J and clone size, and D and trimming were worked out from the DNA. The profile covers some 2 million clones, with about 95% appearing a single time and approximately 1.2% taken by the ten largest. The naive CD8 fraction comprised CD45RO-negative cells positively selected for CCR7 and excluded terminally differentiated effector memory CD45RA+ cells. A single count supports this clone. No antigen is known for it. The germline V gene has CDR1 SGHDN and CDR2 FVKESK. The CDR3 loop spans 15 amino acids. With V trimmed by 3 bases and J by 1 base, 2 bases remained unmatched.

The chain carries TRBV14 and TRBJ2-7, with 11 bases identical to TRBD2. The clonotype originates from a young man in good health. The source material was naive CD8+ T cells sorted from blood. For the CDR3, the DNA is TGTGCCAGCAGCCAGCGACTAGCGGGATCCTACGAGCAGTACTTC. Encoded protein: CASSQRLAGSYEQYF.